A single sample is the source of the 23 T cell receptor beta chains below, sequenced in a study of blood T cells in healthy people across ages. Primed by a sample-barcoded 5' primer and a J-beta primer mix, a second PCR proceeded for about 6 to 11 cycles. TCRdb redid the calling of the 5' RACE reads with MiXCR, one entry per CDR3 protein. The table includes approximately 820,000 distinct CDR3 sequences, 44% detected once. Sequencing used blood. The receptors derive from a man between 60 and 75 years old in good health.

This clonotype was counted ten times or more. V gene TRBV20-1 combines with J gene TRBJ2-7, with 9 bases fitting TRBD2. J was trimmed by 6 bases and V by 7 bases; bases with no gene match: 13. Germline V gives CDR1 DFQATT, CDR2 SNEGSKA (reference sequence). The CDR3 is made up of 14 amino acids. The CDR3: CSVPDLAGYGEQYF. The CDR3, as DNA: TGCAGTGTCCCCGATCTAGCGGGGTATGGCGAGCAGTACTTC.

V usage is TRBV28 and J usage is TRBJ1-5; D is possibly TRBD1 (6 bases). The CDR3 is 12 residues long. CDR1 MDHEN and CDR2 SYDVKM come from the germline V gene. V was shortened by 5 bases and J by 11 bases, with 13 bases between the two germline ends. This CDR3 is CASSPWEGAQHF. The DNA of the CDR3 is TGTGCCAGCAGTCCCTGGGAGGGGGCCCAGCATTTT.

This clonotype was counted between two and nine times. The V call is TRBV7-2, the J call TRBJ2-5, with 8 nucleotides matching TRBD2. Gene TRBJ2-7 matches the end of the DNA better, so the J call may be wrong. Looked up from germline, CDR1 is SGHTA and CDR2 is FQGNSA. There are 12 residues in the CDR3. The DNA for the CDR3 is TGTGCCGTCCGGGGGGGGAAGTACGAGCAGTACTTC. The encoded protein is CAVRGGKYEQYF.

In its sample, this clonotype was seen a few times. This chain connects TRBV20-1 to TRBJ1-2, with a tentative D call TRBD1 (6 bases). The CDR3 covers 15 residues. Trimming stripped 0 bases from V and 4 bases from J, with 15 bases between. Per germline, CDR1 DFQATT and CDR2 SNEGSKA (reference sequence). CDR3 amino acids: CSARDQVQGSYGYTF. CDR3 DNA: TGCAGTGCTAGAGATCAGGTGCAGGGGAGCTATGGCTACACCTTC.

The chain has TRBV4-3 and TRBJ1-2; D is uncertain. This CDR3 has 14 residues. CDR1 is LGHNA, CDR2 YSLEER, per germline. V dropped 1 base and J dropped 4 bases, with 10 bases sitting between them. CDR3 DNA: TGCGCCAGCAGCCAAGGAAAGGGCCCCTATGGCTACACCTTC. It is translated as CASSQGKGPYGYTF.

This chain joins TRBV6-5 and TRBJ2-1; 8 bases are shared with TRBD1. The closer fit of TRBJ2-7 to the DNA end suggests the J call may be wrong. From germline, CDR1 is MNHEY and CDR2 SVGAGI. The length of the CDR3 is 16 residues. The CDR3 protein is CASSFLNRGSYNEQYF. CDR3 nucleotide sequence: TGTGCCAGCAGCTTCTTAAACAGGGGGTCCTACAATGAGCAGTACTTC.

This clonotype occurred a few times. This chain joins TRBV10-3 and TRBJ1-1; D gene ambiguous. From germline, CDR1 is ENHRY and CDR2 SYGVKD. The germline V and J ends were trimmed by 2 bases and 5 bases, with 9 bases remaining between them. This CDR3 contains 13 residues. The CDR3 here is CAISEVSLTEAFF. The CDR3 DNA reads as TGTGCCATCAGTGAGGTCAGTTTGACTGAAGCTTTCTTT.

The genes are TRBV9 and TRBJ1-5; D is unclear. The CDR3 consists of 18 residues. The V gene lost 0 bases and the J gene lost 0 bases, with 16 bases spanning the gap. Per the germline V gene, CDR1 is SGDLS and CDR2 is YYNGEE. CDR3 nucleotides: TGTGCCAGCAGCGTAGATAAGTTGTGGGATAATAGCAATCAGCCCCAGCATTTT. Amino acid sequence: CASSVDKLWDNSNQPQHF.

This clonotype appeared a single time. This chain joins TRBV3-1 and TRBJ2-1; 8 nucleotides agree with TRBD2. The CDR3 sequence is 20 residues long. The V gene's germline CDR1 is LGHDT and CDR2 YNNKEL (reference sequence). J lost 0 bases, V lost 0 bases, and 13 bases had no gene match. The chain's CDR3 is CASSQDGHRGLGNSYNEQFF. The CDR3 region has the DNA TGTGCCAGCAGCCAAGACGGCCATAGGGGACTAGGTAACTCCTACAATGAGCAGTTCTTC.

The CDR3 DNA follows: TGTGCCAGCAGCCCTCCCACGAGGCCGGAGACTGAAGCTTTCTTT. Translated, it gives CASSPPTRPETEAFF. This chain uses TRBV9 with TRBJ1-1; no reliable D call. V shed 4 bases and J shed 5 bases, with 18 bases lying between them. The CDR3 extends over 15 amino acids. Germline CDR1 reads SGDLS; CDR2 reads YYNGEE.

This clonotype was counted a single time. The CDR3: CASLSFSTDTQYF. The CDR3 region has the DNA TGTGCCAGCCTAAGCTTTAGCACAGATACGCAGTATTTT. The chain has TRBV7-2 and TRBJ2-3; no clear D gene. V was trimmed by 8 bases and J by 0 bases, leaving 9 bases between them. This CDR3 comprises 13 residues. CDR1 is SGHTA, CDR2 FQGNSA, per germline.

The rearrangement uses TRBV6-5 and TRBJ2-1; tentatively, D is TRBD1 or TRBD2 (6 bases each). This CDR3 comprises 15 residues. The V gene lost 8 bases and the J gene lost 3 bases, with 17 bases spanning the gap. Germline values: CDR1 MNHEY, CDR2 SVGAGI. CDR3 protein: CASVRGGLGYNEQFF. CDR3 coding DNA: TGTGCCAGCGTGCGAGGGGGGCTAGGCTACAATGAGCAGTTCTTC.

J is TRBJ2-5 and V is TRBV6-5; TRBD2 might be the D (7 bases). Germline lookup yields CDR1 MNHEY and CDR2 SVGAGI. V was shortened by 6 bases and J by 10 bases, with 27 bases between the two germline ends. The CDR3 has 16 residues. The CDR3 sequence is CASRPSGGGPLKDQYF. The DNA of the CDR3 is TGTGCCAGCAGACCTTCTGGCGGGGGCCCTCTGAAGGACCAGTACTTC.

This clonotype was observed a handful of times. The chain links TRBV20-1 to TRBJ2-7; D is perhaps TRBD1 (6 bases). This CDR3 spans 13 amino acids. Germline V gene data show CDR1 as DFQATT and CDR2 as SNEGSKA (reference sequence). V was shortened by 6 bases and J by 2 bases, with 14 bases between the two germline ends. CDR3 nucleotides: TGCAGTGCCTTGAAGGACAGTACCTACGAGCAGTACTTC. Translated: CSALKDSTYEQYF.

The chain employs TRBV4-3 and TRBJ1-4; weak D call: TRBD1 (5 bases). The CDR3 extends over 16 amino acids. Germline V lookup: CDR1 LGHNA, CDR2 YSLEER. V was trimmed by 3 bases and J by 2 bases, leaving 13 bases between them. The CDR3 DNA reads as TGCGCCAGCAGCCAGTCCAGTGCAGGGACTAATGAAAAACTGTTTTTT. Translating it yields CASSQSSAGTNEKLFF.

The chain is built from TRBV20-1 and TRBJ2-2; D not certain. This CDR3 has 12 amino acids. CDR1 is DFQATT, CDR2 SNEGSKA, per germline (reference sequence). V was trimmed by 0 bases and J by 4 bases, leaving 3 bases between them. CDR3 DNA sequence: TGCAGTGCTAGAGATATCACCGGGGAGCTGTTTTTT. Protein product: CSARDITGELFF.

The CDR3 DNA follows: TGTGCCAGCAGCTTAACACAACCGGGACTAGCAGGTGCAGATACGCAGTATTTT. It encodes CASSLTQPGLAGADTQYF. The chain has TRBV7-3 and TRBJ2-3; 9 bases match TRBD2. The V gene's germline CDR1 is SGHTA and CDR2 FQGTGA. The CDR3 has 18 residues. V gave up 0 bases and J gave up 4 bases; unmatched junction bases: 11.

The chain employs TRBV7-2 and TRBJ2-7; D not certain. The tail of the sequence fits TRBJ2-5 better, so the J call may be wrong. In germline, CDR1 is SGHTA, CDR2 FQGNSA. The CDR3 is 14 residues long. The CDR3 nucleotides are TGTGCCAGCAGCTTACGGGCAGACCTAGAGACCCAGTACTTC. Its protein is CASSLRADLETQYF.

This clonotype was seen a few times. The CDR3, as DNA: TGTGCCAGCAGTCATCTAGGAGACTCCTACAATGAGCAGTTCTTC. Protein sequence: CASSHLGDSYNEQFF. The chain has TRBV2 and TRBJ2-1; D ambiguous. Trimming removed 5 bases from V and 0 bases from J, with 11 bases in between. Looked up from germline, CDR1 is SNHLY and CDR2 is FYNNEI. The CDR3 is made up of 15 amino acids.

The chain joins TRBV7-9 to TRBJ2-3; 9 nucleotides agree with TRBD1. The CDR3 spans 18 residues. From germline, CDR1 is SEHNR and CDR2 FQNEAQ (reference sequence). Unmatched junction bases numbered 15, after V lost 5 bases and J lost 3 bases. The DNA of the CDR3 is TGTGCCAGCAGCCGCCCTGGGACAGGGTCCAAGAGTACAGATACGCAGTATTTT. Its translation is CASSRPGTGSKSTDTQYF. Filled out from reference TRBV7-9 and TRBJ2-3, the complete variable domain reads DTGVSQNPRHKITKRGQNVTFRCDPISEHNRLYWYRQTLGQGPEFLTYFQNEAQLEKSRLLSDRFSAERPKGSFSTLEIQRTEQGDSAMYLCASSRPGTGSKSTDTQYFGPGTRLTVL.

This clonotype appeared a few times. The chain joins TRBV9 to TRBJ1-1; D gene uncertain. Trimming pared 0 bases from V and 1 base from J, leaving 10 bases between. CDR1 is SGDLS and CDR2 is YYNGEE in the germline V gene. The CDR3 extends over 15 amino acids. The CDR3 DNA reads as TGTGCCAGCAGCGTAGACGGCAGACCGAACACTGAAGCTTTCTTT. Residues: CASSVDGRPNTEAFF.

DNA for the CDR3: TGTGCCAGCAGTTTTATGAGGGGGGGCTACAATGAGCAGTTCTTC. Translation gives CASSFMRGGYNEQFF. This chain links TRBV12-3 or TRBV12-4 with TRBJ2-1, with D possibly matching TRBD2 (7 bases). With 3 bases removed from V and 3 bases from J, the gap between germline ends came to 12 bases. The length of the CDR3 is 15 residues.

The V and J genes are TRBV29-1 and TRBJ2-5; perhaps D is TRBD1 or TRBD2 (6 bases each). The J call is uncertain, as TRBJ2-7 better fits the DNA end. CDR3 length: 12 residues. CDR1 and CDR2 from the germline V gene are SQVTM and ANQGSEA. The CDR3 region is CSVEIGGGEQYF. CDR3 nucleotides: TGCAGCGTTGAAATCGGGGGCGGCGAGCAGTACTTC.